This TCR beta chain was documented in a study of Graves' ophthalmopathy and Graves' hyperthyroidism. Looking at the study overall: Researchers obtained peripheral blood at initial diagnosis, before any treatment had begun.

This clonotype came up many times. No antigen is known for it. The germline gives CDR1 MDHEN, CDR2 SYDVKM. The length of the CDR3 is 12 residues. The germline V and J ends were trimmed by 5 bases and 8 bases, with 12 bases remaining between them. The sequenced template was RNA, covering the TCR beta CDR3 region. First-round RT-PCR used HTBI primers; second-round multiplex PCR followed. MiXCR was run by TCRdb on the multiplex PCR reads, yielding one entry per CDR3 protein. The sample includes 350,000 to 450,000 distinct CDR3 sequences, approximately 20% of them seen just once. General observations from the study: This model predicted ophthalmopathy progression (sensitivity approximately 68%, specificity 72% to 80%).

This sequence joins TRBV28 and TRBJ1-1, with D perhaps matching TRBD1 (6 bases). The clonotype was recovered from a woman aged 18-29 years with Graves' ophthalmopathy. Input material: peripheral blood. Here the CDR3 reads CASSRGGGEAFF. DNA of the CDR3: TGTGCCAGCAGTAGGGGGGGAGGGGAAGCTTTCTTT.